These 7 T cell receptor beta chains originate from one sample sequenced in a study of control samples from healthy donors and cancer patients. The method was immunoSEQ multiplex PCR; TCRdb's version includes in-frame clones alone and lacks a portion of them. The data contain 150,000 to 200,000 clones, roughly 90% of them singletons. The sequencing sample was made of blood. These receptors all stem from a woman aged 45-65 years in good health.

This rearrangement joins TRBV11-1 to TRBJ1-2; a possible D gene is TRBD1 (6 bases). The CDR3 runs 16 residues. V lost 3 bases, J lost 6 bases, and 20 bases lay in between. Germline CDR1 reads SGHAT; CDR2 reads FQDESV (reference sequence). The CDR3 DNA is TGTGCCAGCAGCTTGCGCTCAGGGGTCGCCCAAAATGGCTACACCTTC. Its protein product is CASSLRSGVAQNGYTF.

About this clone itself: Other DNA sequences within the sample encode an identical CDR3. The chain employs TRBV5-1 and TRBJ1-1; D gene uncertain. The CDR3 is 13 amino acids. The germline CDR1 and CDR2 sequences are SGHRS and YFSETQ. V lost 0 bases to trimming and J lost 0 bases, with 3 bases between them. The CDR3 nucleotides read TGCGCCAGCAGCTTGGTTGTGAACACTGAAGCTTTCTTT. This translates into CASSLVVNTEAFF.

CDR3 residues: CASSLIEGTEAFF. CDR3 nucleotides: TGTGCCAGCAGCTTAATCGAGGGCACTGAAGCTTTCTTT. The J gene is TRBJ1-1, the V gene TRBV7-9; no definite D call. Trimming took off 2 bases at V and 4 bases at J, with 8 bases between the two ends. The CDR3 spans 13 residues. CDR1 is SEHNR, CDR2 FQNEAQ, per germline (reference sequence).

The chain has TRBV25-1 and TRBJ1-5; no definite D call. CDR1 is MGHDK, CDR2 SYGVNS, per germline. Trimming pared 5 bases from V and 4 bases from J, leaving 9 bases between. The CDR3 covers 13 residues. The CDR3 spells CASSLLGNQPQHF. DNA for the CDR3: TGTGCCAGCAGTTTACTAGGGAATCAGCCCCAGCATTTT.

The V gene is TRBV3-1 (or the pseudogene TRBV3-2), the J gene TRBJ2-1, with D perhaps TRBD1 or TRBD2 (5 bases each). V lost 3 bases and J 10 bases, leaving 13 bases between the germline ends. This CDR3 region has 13 residues. Germline CDR1 and CDR2: LGHDT and YNNKEL (reference sequence). CDR3 protein: CASSQWTGTEQFF. The CDR3 DNA follows: TGTGCCAGCAGCCAGTGGACCGGGACCGAGCAGTTCTTC.

The chain couples TRBV10-3 to TRBJ2-3; a possible D gene is TRBD2 (5 bases). V lost 2 bases and J 2 bases, leaving 14 bases between the germline ends. The CDR3 length is 16 residues. Germline loops: CDR1 ENHRY, CDR2 SYGVKD. Here the CDR3 DNA reads TGTGCCATCAGTGAGCGTAGCGCCCCAAACACAGATACGCAGTATTTT. Translated: CAISERSAPNTDTQYF.

The chain recombines TRBV7-9 with TRBJ1-5, with D perhaps matching TRBD1 (6 bases). The CDR3 has 15 residues. Trimming stripped 5 bases from V and 3 bases from J, with 14 bases between. In germline, CDR1 is SEHNR, CDR2 FQNEAQ (reference sequence). CDR3 nucleotides: TGTGCCAGCAGCCAAGCTAGGGGGGCCAATCAGCCCCAGCATTTT. This translates into CASSQARGANQPQHF.